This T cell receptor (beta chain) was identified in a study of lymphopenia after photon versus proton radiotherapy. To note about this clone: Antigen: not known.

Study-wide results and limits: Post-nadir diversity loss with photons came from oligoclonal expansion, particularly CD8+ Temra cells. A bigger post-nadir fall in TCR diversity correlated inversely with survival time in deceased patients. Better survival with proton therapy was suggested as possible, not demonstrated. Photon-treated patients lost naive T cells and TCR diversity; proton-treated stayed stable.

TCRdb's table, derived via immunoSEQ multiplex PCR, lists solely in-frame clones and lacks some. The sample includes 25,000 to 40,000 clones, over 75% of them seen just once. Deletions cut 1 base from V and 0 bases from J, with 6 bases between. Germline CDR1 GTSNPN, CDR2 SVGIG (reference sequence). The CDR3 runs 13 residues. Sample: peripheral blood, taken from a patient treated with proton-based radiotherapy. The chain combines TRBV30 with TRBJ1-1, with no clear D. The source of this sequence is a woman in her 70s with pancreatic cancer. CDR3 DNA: TGTGCCTGGAGTGGGGGAATGAACACTGAAGCTTTCTTT. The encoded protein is CAWSGGMNTEAFF.